The clone carrying this TCR beta chain was seen only once. Its antigen is unidentified. Time point here: week 47, end of study. Vaccine doses each comprised 300 ug of mutant IDH1 20-mer peptide, with topical imiquimod. TCRdb's copy holds only in-frame clones and misses some; the assay was immunoSEQ multiplex PCR. This sample has 30,000 to 40,000 clones; 80% to 95% occur once, and the top ten carry approximately 5.1%. This sample was taken from a study of a mutant IDH1 vaccine in newly diagnosed glioma. Turning to the study itself: The study held visit V12 at week 35 and visit V13 at week 47.

Source: PBMCs, taken from a glioma patient whose treatment included an IDH1 peptide vaccine. The receptor was derived from a woman aged 35 to 49 with glioma.

In nucleotides, the CDR3 is TGTGCCAGCACCCCAAGGTGGAACACTGAAGCTTTCTTT. This translates into CASTPRWNTEAFF. The J gene is TRBJ1-1, the V gene TRBV7-8; no definite D call. CDR3 size: 13 residues. Germline values: CDR1 SGHVS, CDR2 FQNEAQ. V lost 7 bases, J lost 1 base, and 10 bases lay in between.